Listed below are T cell receptor beta chains from one sample, sequenced in a study of T-cell memory formation after mild COVID-19. TCRdb re-called the 5' RACE reads through MiXCR, storing one row per CDR3 protein. The sample holds some 490,000 distinct CDR3 sequences, over 15% seen once. Sequenced: PBMCs or a T cell subset sorted from them (not recorded which). The receptors shown here come from an adult woman who had mild COVID-19 (a few samples of this study predate the infection). Cell type and time point are not known. CDR3s include the opening cysteine and the closing phenylalanine or tryptophan. A D gene is named only where the DNA matches it firmly. The size of a clone is reported for some rows only, either as once, few or many, or as a class for expanded clones.

j_call clone_size d_call v_call cdr3_nt cdr3_aa
TRBJ2-3 few TRBD2 TRBV19 TGTGCCAGCCGCCCAGGGACTAGCGGGAGGTCTCCTCACACAGATACGCAGTATTTT CASRPGTSGRSPHTDTQYF
TRBJ2-3 few TRBD1 TRBV3-1 TGTGCCAGCAGCGATATCGGGACAGGGAATGAAGATACGCAGTATTTT CASSDIGTGNEDTQYF
TRBJ2-7 . TRBD1 TRBV27 TGTGCCAGCACCGAACAGACAGGGGCCTACGAGCAGTACTTC CASTEQTGAYEQYF
TRBJ2-3 . . TRBV19 TGTGCCAGTAGTATAAGGGGGGCTAGCGGCACAGATACGCAGTATTTT CASSIRGASGTDTQYF
TRBJ2-5 many TRBD2 TRBV10-3 TGTGCCATCAGTGATCCCTCACTAGCGGGGGGGATAGCGGAGACCCAGTACTTC CAISDPSLAGGIAETQYF
TRBJ2-3 . TRBD1 TRBV6-1 TGTGCCAGCAGGGGGACAGGGTTGGGAGATACGCAGTATTTT CASRGTGLGDTQYF
TRBJ2-1 . . TRBV5-1 TGCGCCAGCACCTTAGACCTGGCAGTGAATGAGCAGTTCTTC CASTLDLAVNEQFF
TRBJ2-1 . TRBD2 TRBV11-2 TGTGCCAGCAGCCCAACTACTAGCGGGATCCACAATGAGCAGTTCTTC CASSPTTSGIHNEQFF
TRBJ2-7 many . TRBV7-2 TGTGCCAGCAGCCCCTATCTGAGCTCCTACGAGCAGTACTTC CASSPYLSSYEQYF
TRBJ2-3 few . TRBV15 TGTGCCACCAGCAGAGTCCCGTCGGGCACAGATACGCAGTATTTT CATSRVPSGTDTQYF
TRBJ2-7 . . TRBV6-5 TGTGCCAGCAGTTACCGGGGACCAAGCTCCTACGAGCAGTACTTC CASSYRGPSSYEQYF
TRBJ2-1 . TRBD2 TRBV4-3 TGCGCCAGCAGCCAAGAGGAGGGACTAGCGGACAATGAGCAGTTCTTC CASSQEEGLADNEQFF
TRBJ1-2 few . TRBV5-1 TGCGCCAGCAGCCCCGGAGGGGGGCGCGCCTATGGCTACACCTTC CASSPGGGRAYGYTF
TRBJ2-1 few . TRBV6-2/TRBV6-3 TGTGCCAGCAGGGGAGCCGGTAACTACAATGAGCAGTTCTTC CASRGAGNYNEQFF
TRBJ2-1 many TRBD2 TRBV5-1 TGCGCCAGCAGCTTGGGTAGCGGGAACTCCTACAATGAGCAGTTCTTC CASSLGSGNSYNEQFF
TRBJ2-1 . TRBD2 TRBV18 TGTGCCAGCTCACCAAGTCTAATTAGCGGGGGTGCAGAGAATGAGCAGTTCTTC CASSPSLISGGAENEQFF
TRBJ2-3 few . TRBV12-3/TRBV12-4 TGTGCCAGCAGTAGATCCCTCCGGGGGGATACGCAGTATTTT CASSRSLRGDTQYF
TRBJ1-2 few TRBD1 TRBV11-2 TGTGCCAGCAGCTTAGGAGGCAGGGGGCAGGGCTACACCTTC CASSLGGRGQGYTF
TRBJ2-3 . TRBD2 TRBV12-3/TRBV12-4 TGTGCCAGCAGACCCCTGGGTAGCGGGGGATCCACAGATACGCAGTATTTT CASRPLGSGGSTDTQYF
TRBJ1-1 . . TRBV7-9 TGTGCCAGCAGCTTAGTCACTGAAGCTTTCTTT CASSLVTEAFF
TRBJ2-7 . TRBD2 TRBV5-6 TGTGCCAGCAGCTTTCCAGCGGGAGGGCCGAGAACCTACGAGCAGTACTTC CASSFPAGGPRTYEQYF
TRBJ2-5 . TRBD1 TRBV24-1 TGTGCCACCAGTGATCCCCGACAGGGGGCTCACCAAGAGACCCAGTACTTC CATSDPRQGAHQETQYF
TRBJ1-1 few . TRBV7-9 TGTGCCAGCAGCCCGACCGGGGGTGAGAAGACTGAAGCTTTCTTT CASSPTGGEKTEAFF
TRBJ2-5 few TRBD2 TRBV7-2 TGTGCCAGCAGCCTACCGGGACTAGCCGTCCGTGGGACCCAGTACTTC CASSLPGLAVRGTQYF
TRBJ2-7 few . TRBV19 TGTGCCAGTAGCCTCTCGGACAGTCGGGCCTACGAGCAGTACTTC CASSLSDSRAYEQYF
TRBJ1-2 . . TRBV30 TGTGCCTGGAGTCGCGCAGGATATGGCTACACCTTC CAWSRAGYGYTF
TRBJ1-6 few . TRBV7-8 TGTGCCAGCAGCTTAGCGGGTCCCTCTGGTACACCCCTCCACTTT CASSLAGPSGTPLHF
TRBJ2-7 . . TRBV25-1 TGTGCCAGCAGTGATGGGACCGGAAGGCAGTACTTC CASSDGTGRQYF
TRBJ1-6 . TRBD1 TRBV6-1 TGTGCCAGCAGTGAGGACAGGGGGCGTCGGTCACCCCTCCACTTT CASSEDRGRRSPLHF
TRBJ1-4 few . TRBV14 TGTGCCAGCAGCCACGGGGTTGCAACTAATGAAAAACTGTTTTTT CASSHGVATNEKLFF
TRBJ1-2 . . TRBV3-1 TGTGCCAGCAGCCGCATAGGACAGAACTATGGCTACACCTTC CASSRIGQNYGYTF
TRBJ1-5 . . TRBV15 TGTGCCACCAGCAGAGTGGAGGGAGGTCAGCCCCAGCATTTT CATSRVEGGQPQHF